This T cell receptor beta chain was captured by sequencing in a study of blood T cell repertoires in COVID-19. Method: immunoSEQ multiplex PCR; TCRdb's copy keeps in-frame clones and lacks some. Of some 180,000 clones listed, 65% to 85% are singletons. Sequenced sample: peripheral blood. The TCR sequence derives from a woman aged 70-85 years who had recovered from COVID-19.

The CDR3 nucleotides read TGCGCCAGCAGCCCCGTAGTTGCTAGCGGGAGTCGGGAGTACACAGATACGCAGTATTTT. Translation gives CASSPVVASGSREYTDTQYF. The rearrangement uses TRBV4-3 and TRBJ2-3; 10 bases match TRBD2. The CDR3 is made up of 20 amino acids. Looked up from germline, CDR1 is LGHNA and CDR2 is YSLEER. Losses at the gene ends were 4 bases for V and 2 bases for J; bases not matched to a gene: 18.